Included here is one T cell receptor beta chain sequence, with context. Its specific antigen is unknown. No per-base quality is available; no much larger clone lies one base away. This sample is part of a study of OX40 agonist ivuxolimab in advanced cancers. Regarding the study in general: Ivuxolimab was an agonistic, fully human IgG2 monoclonal antibody directed against OX40 (CD134), a costimulatory receptor. Intravenous ivuxolimab was administered to patients every 2 weeks at six dose levels: 0.01, 0.1, 0.3, 1.5, 3 and 10 mg/kg. Of the approximately 50 dose-escalation patients, hepatocellular carcinoma was present in about 20, melanoma in around 15, renal cell carcinoma in 9 and head and neck cancer in 9. In the dose-escalation cohort, roughly 82% of patients were male, and the mean age was approximately 60 years with a range of roughly 20 to 79. Prior anti-PD-1, anti-PD-L1 or anti-CTLA-4 therapy was permitted, and approximately 42% of dose-escalation patients had received checkpoint inhibitors. Partial responses occurred in three dose-escalation patients: two with cutaneous melanoma and one with hepatocellular carcinoma. Peripheral TCRbeta sequencing was intended to test whether TCR sequence diversity was altered and clonal T-cell expansion was caused by ivuxolimab. The monotherapy dose-escalation portion (N of about 50 patients) of the phase I ivuxolimab trial is reported in the paper. Beyond this particular receptor, the publication reports: After ivuxolimab, expanded clones were on average more numerous among CD8+ T cells than among CD4+ T cells. Which antigens the clonally expanded peripheral T cells were specific for was not determined. In the 0.1-3.0 mg/kg groups, partial responders were among the patients with the lowest normalized peripheral clonal expansion, particularly in CD8+ T cells. At doses of 0.1 to 3.0 mg/kg, clonal expansion of both CD4+ and CD8+ T cells in blood was seen between baseline and week 6. Low levels of normalized T-cell clonal expansion were also seen in some nonresponding patients.

The cysteine opens and the phenylalanine closes a CDR3 of 16 amino acids. The only DNA kept is the CDR3, 48 bases in frame from the first base. V gives up 2 bases and J gives up 1 base, and the segment between their germline ends measures 12 bases. Looking up the germline V gene (reference sequence) yields CDR1 MNHNY and CDR2 SVGAGI. To sequence the TCRbeta CDR3 region, genomic DNA was isolated from the sorted cells. The immunoSEQ Assay was used for sequencing of TCRbeta CDR3 regions. As stored in TCRdb, this immuneACCESS dataset retains in-frame rearrangements with V and J assigned. A fraction of the clones does not appear; measured against another copy, unresolved V genes explain less than half of the discrepancy, and the remainder lacks a known reason. This sample holds 70,000 to 85,000 clones; 94% were observed only once. The top ten constitute 8% to 13% of the sample. The trial excluded patients who had a history of autoimmune disease or were on systemic immunosuppression. Peripheral blood for TCR sequencing was drawn from every dose cohort at baseline, at cycle 4 day 1 and at cycle 7 day 1. Samples were obtained from an open-label, multicenter, first-in-human phase I dose-escalation trial of ivuxolimab. Adults with locally advanced or metastatic head and neck squamous cell, hepatocellular, melanoma or renal cell carcinoma were enrolled in the trial. Before TCR sequencing, CD4+ T cells and CD8+ T cells from peripheral blood were sorted into separate populations.

This chain is built from TRBV6-6 and TRBJ2-1; TRBD2 could be the D gene, as 6 bases match. Sequences were derived from CD4+ or CD8+ T cells sorted from blood, sampled in a trial of the OX40 agonist ivuxolimab. This sequence originates from an adult with an advanced solid tumor such as melanoma, head and neck, liver or kidney cancer. The CDR3 is CASSYKRGTSYNEQFF. The DNA sequence is given as TGTGCCAGCAGTTACAAACGGGGGACTTCCTACAATGAGCAGTTCTTC.